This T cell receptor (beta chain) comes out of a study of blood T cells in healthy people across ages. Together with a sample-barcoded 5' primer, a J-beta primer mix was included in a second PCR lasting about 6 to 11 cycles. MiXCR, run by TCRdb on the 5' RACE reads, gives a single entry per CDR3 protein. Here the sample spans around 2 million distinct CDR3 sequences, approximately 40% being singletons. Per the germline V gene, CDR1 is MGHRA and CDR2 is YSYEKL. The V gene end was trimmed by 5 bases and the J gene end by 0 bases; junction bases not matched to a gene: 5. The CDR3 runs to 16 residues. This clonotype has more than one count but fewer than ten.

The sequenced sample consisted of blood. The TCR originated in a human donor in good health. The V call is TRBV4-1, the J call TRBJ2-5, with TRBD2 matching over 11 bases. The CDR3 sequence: CASSKTSGGYQETQYF. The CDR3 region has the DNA TGCGCCAGCAGCAAAACTAGCGGGGGTTACCAAGAGACCCAGTACTTC.